This entry lists 2 T cell receptor beta chains sequenced from one sample in a study of T-cell reconstitution after alpha-beta-depleted transplantation in children. During its preparation, the TCRbeta library received unique molecular identifiers. TCRdb fed the PCR reads into MiXCR, producing one record per CDR3 protein. This table holds 480,000 or so distinct CDR3 sequences, about 11% found once. The material sequenced was PBMCs, taken before TCRalphabeta/CD19-depleted stem cell transplant. The receptors shown here come from a child aged 2 to 9 with inherited bone marrow failure, due to receive a stem cell transplant.

In its sample, this clonotype was seen many times. This sequence joins TRBV7-6 and TRBJ1-5; no reliable D call. Trimming pared 1 base from V and 0 bases from J, leaving 7 bases between. The CDR3 sequence is 15 residues long. Germline V CDR1 and CDR2: SGHVS, FNYEAQ. In nucleotides, the CDR3 is TGTGCCAGCAGCTTAGGTGGGAATAGCAATCAGCCCCAGCATTTT. It yields the protein CASSLGGNSNQPQHF. Looking up the rest from reference TRBV7-6 and TRBJ1-5 gives the full variable domain: GAGVSQSPRYKVTKRGQDVALRCDPISGHVSLYWYRQALGQGPEFLTYFNYEAQQDKSGLPNDRFSAERPEGSISTLTIQRTEQRDSAMYRCASSLGGNSNQPQHFGDGTRLSIL.

This clonotype was seen at least ten times. The chain joins TRBV28 to TRBJ2-1, with 7 positions matching TRBD2. CDR1 and CDR2 (germline): MDHEN, SYDVKM. Trimming cost V 2 bases and J 0 bases; bases outside gene matches: 7. The CDR3 consists of 17 residues. The chain's CDR3 is CASSLSGIGTSYNEQFF. In DNA form, the CDR3 reads TGTGCCAGCAGTTTAAGCGGGATAGGTACCTCCTACAATGAGCAGTTCTTC.